This T cell receptor (beta chain) was sequenced during a study of graft-versus-host responses after intestinal transplantation. Study-wide background: The transplants performed in recipients were multivisceral, liver-intestinal, or isolated intestinal.

Germline CDR1 reads MDHEN; CDR2 reads SYDVKM. This CDR3 comprises 20 residues. Trimming took 5 bases from V and 2 from J; bases not matched to a gene: 19. In regard to this clone: What it binds is not known.

TCRdb's copy holds only in-frame clones and misses some; the assay was immunoSEQ multiplex PCR. The sample carries some 110,000 clones, around 92% recorded once. This TCR derives from a human donor who was the organ donor for an intestinal transplant. This specimen was unstimulated CD8+ T cells sorted from spleen or lymph node cells, taken before transplant. V and J are TRBV28 and TRBJ1-4; the match to TRBD1 covers 8 bases. CDR3 coding DNA: TGTGCCAGCAGTCGCATACTCGGACAGGGAGGGTCGCGGACTAATGAAAAACTGTTTTTT. It translates to CASSRILGQGGSRTNEKLFF. The variable domain in full, completed from reference TRBV28 and TRBJ1-4, reads DVKVTQSSRYLVKRTGEKVFLECVQDMDHENMFWYRQDPGLGLRLIYFSYDVKMKEKGDIPEGYSVSREKKERFSLILESASTNQTSMYLCASSRILGQGGSRTNEKLFFGSGTQLSVL.